The sequence of this TCR beta chain was determined in a study of T cells after yellow fever vaccination. TCRdb re-called the 5' RACE reads with MiXCR, one entry per CDR3 protein. The sample contains around 590,000 distinct CDR3 sequences, around 12% of which appear only once. Deletions cut 0 bases from V and 1 base from J, with 6 bases between. This CDR3 comprises 13 residues. The germline CDR1 and CDR2 sequences are GTSNPN and SVGIG (reference sequence). The chain employs TRBV30 and TRBJ1-1, with TRBD1 as a possible D gene (5 bases). The specimen comprised PBMCs, sampled on the day of the yellow fever booster vaccination. The TCR comes from a man aged 25-40 years who received the YFV17D yellow fever vaccine. CDR3 loop: CAWSVGQNTEAFF. DNA for the CDR3: TGTGCCTGGAGTGTGGGGCAGAACACTGAAGCTTTCTTT.